This is a list of T cell receptor beta chains from one sample in a study of early T cells in non-severe SARS-CoV-2 infection. In TCRdb, the 5' RACE reads were re-called with MiXCR into one record per CDR3 protein. This table has around 82,000 distinct CDR3 sequences, roughly 15% appearing once. Sequenced sample: whole blood. The receptor source for this set is an adult who was a healthcare worker with PCR-confirmed SARS-CoV-2 infection or an uninfected control (not recorded which). Both conserved end residues are part of each CDR3. The D gene is left open where the match is weak. Rows may omit the clone size; those that give it use once, few, many or a size class.

d_gene	abundance	v_gene	j_gene	CDR3aa	CDR3nt
TRBD2	few	TRBV20-1	TRBJ2-3	CSASRTSPPDTQYF	TGCAGTGCTAGTCGGACTAGCCCCCCAGATACGCAGTATTTT
-	few	TRBV29-1	TRBJ1-3	CSVERGSGNTIYF	TGCAGCGTTGAACGGGGCTCAGGAAACACCATATATTTT
TRBD1	-	TRBV12-3/TRBV12-4	TRBJ2-2	CASSLVRGQGTTGELFF	TGTGCCAGCAGTTTAGTACGGGGACAGGGCACCACCGGGGAGCTGTTTTTT
-	many	TRBV2	TRBJ2-2	CASSRGLALSTGELFF	TGTGCCAGCAGTCGAGGGCTAGCCCTCTCCACCGGGGAGCTGTTTTTT
-	few	TRBV28	TRBJ2-2	CASRFRDTNTGELFF	TGTGCCAGCAGATTCCGGGACACCAACACCGGGGAGCTGTTTTTT
-	-	TRBV29-1	TRBJ1-1	CSADGQLNTEAFF	TGCAGCGCCGACGGACAGCTGAACACTGAAGCTTTCTTT
-	few	TRBV20-1	TRBJ2-1	CSARKGLYNEQFF	TGCAGTGCTAGAAAGGGGCTTTACAATGAGCAGTTCTTC
TRBD2	many	TRBV15	TRBJ2-1	CATSKGRGLAAYNEQFF	TGTGCCACCAGCAAGGGCCGGGGACTAGCGGCCTACAATGAGCAGTTCTTC
TRBD2	few	TRBV27	TRBJ2-1	CASSLWATSGGGSSSYNEQFF	TGTGCCAGCAGTTTATGGGCGACTAGCGGGGGGGGCTCCAGCTCCTACAATGAGCAGTTCTTC
TRBD2	few	TRBV6-5	TRBJ2-3	CASSYSSGGTDTQYF	TGTGCCAGCAGTTACTCCAGCGGGGGGACAGATACGCAGTATTTT
TRBD1	-	TRBV15	TRBJ2-6	CATSRRTGGTNVLTF	TGTGCCACCAGCAGGCGGACAGGGGGGACCAACGTCCTGACTTTC
TRBD2	few	TRBV6-6	TRBJ2-1	CASSYARRTSGGHNEQFF	TGTGCCAGCAGTTACGCCCGTAGGACTAGCGGGGGACACAATGAGCAGTTCTTC
-	-	TRBV5-1	TRBJ2-5	CASSQGGLRETQYF	TGCGCCAGCAGCCAGGGGGGCCTTCGGGAGACCCAGTACTTC
-	-	TRBV18	TRBJ1-5	CASSPTSGTSDQPQHF	TGTGCCAGCTCACCAACGTCCGGGACATCGGATCAGCCCCAGCATTTT
-	few	TRBV7-8	TRBJ1-5	CASSLAGALAGNQPQHF	TGTGCCAGCAGCTTAGCTGGGGCCCTCGCTGGCAATCAGCCCCAGCATTTT
-	few	TRBV29-1	TRBJ1-2	CSVEGGLSYGYTF	TGCAGCGTTGAAGGGGGACTGAGCTATGGCTACACCTTC
-	few	TRBV7-9	TRBJ2-4	CASSTQKWAGRSKNIQYF	TGTGCCAGCAGCACCCAAAAGTGGGCAGGGAGGTCCAAAAACATTCAGTACTTC
-	many	TRBV7-3	TRBJ2-6	CASSLRGLRAGANVLTF	TGTGCCAGCAGCTTAAGGGGGCTCCGTGCTGGGGCCAACGTCCTGACTTTC
TRBD1	-	TRBV4-1	TRBJ2-3	CASSPAGTGTDTQYF	TGCGCCAGCAGCCCGGCCGGGACAGGCACAGATACGCAGTATTTT
TRBD1	-	TRBV25-1	TRBJ1-2	CASSETGTAYGYTF	TGTGCCAGCAGTGAGACCGGGACAGCCTATGGCTACACCTTC
-	-	TRBV3-1	TRBJ1-1	CASSQERYTEAFF	TGTGCCAGCAGCCAAGAACGGTACACTGAAGCTTTCTTT
-	-	TRBV9	TRBJ2-3	CASSVGAGGRTDTQYF	TGTGCCAGCAGCGTAGGTGCGGGCGGGCGTACAGATACGCAGTATTTT
TRBD1	few	TRBV7-9	TRBJ1-3	CASSRGQYSGNTIYF	TGTGCCAGCAGCCGGGGACAGTACTCTGGAAACACCATATATTTT
-	-	TRBV10-1	TRBJ2-1	CASSESTVNEQFF	TGCGCCAGCAGTGAGTCGACGGTCAATGAGCAGTTCTTC
-	few	TRBV7-8	TRBJ2-5	CAPSRVGQETQYF	TGTGCCCCCTCGCGAGTGGGTCAAGAGACCCAGTACTTC
TRBD1	-	TRBV19	TRBJ1-3	CASSRRDRGSHSGNTIYF	TGTGCCAGTTCACGCCGGGACAGGGGGTCTCACTCTGGAAACACCATATATTTT
-	few	TRBV5-1	TRBJ2-2	CASSLEIGELFF	TGCGCCAGCAGCTTGGAAATCGGGGAGCTGTTTTTT